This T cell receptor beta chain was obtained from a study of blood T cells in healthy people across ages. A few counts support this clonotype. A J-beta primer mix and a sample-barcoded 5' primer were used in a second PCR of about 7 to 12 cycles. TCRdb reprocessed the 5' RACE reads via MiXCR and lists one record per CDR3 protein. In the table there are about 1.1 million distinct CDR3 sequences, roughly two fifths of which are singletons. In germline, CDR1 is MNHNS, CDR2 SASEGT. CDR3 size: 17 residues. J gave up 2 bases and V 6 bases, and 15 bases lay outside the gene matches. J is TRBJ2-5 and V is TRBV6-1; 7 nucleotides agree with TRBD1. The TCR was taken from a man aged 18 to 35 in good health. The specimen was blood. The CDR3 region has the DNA TGTGCCAGCAGCATCGACAGGGTAAAGGGCCTACAAGAGACCCAGTACTTC. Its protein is CASSIDRVKGLQETQYF.